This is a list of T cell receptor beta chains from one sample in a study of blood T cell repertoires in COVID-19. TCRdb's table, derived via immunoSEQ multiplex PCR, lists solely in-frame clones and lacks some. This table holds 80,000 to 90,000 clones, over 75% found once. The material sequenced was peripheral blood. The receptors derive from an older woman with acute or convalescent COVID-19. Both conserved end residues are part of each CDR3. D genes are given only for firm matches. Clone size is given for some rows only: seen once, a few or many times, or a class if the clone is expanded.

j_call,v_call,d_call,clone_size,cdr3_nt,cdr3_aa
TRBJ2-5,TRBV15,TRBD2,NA,TGTGCCACCAGCAGAGTAGGGACTAGCGGGGGGGCCCGAGAGACCCAGTACTTC,CATSRVGTSGGARETQYF
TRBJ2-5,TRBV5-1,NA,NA,TGCGCCAGCAGCCCGCGGACTCTATCGGGCGACCAAGAGACCCAGTACTTC,CASSPRTLSGDQETQYF
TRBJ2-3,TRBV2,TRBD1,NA,TGTGCCAGCAAAAAAGAACAGGGGCCAAGGCGCGGCACAGATACGCAGTATTTT,CASKKEQGPRRGTDTQYF
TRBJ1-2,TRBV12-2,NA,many,TGTGCAAGTCGCTTAAGGGACAGGGCAGGCGGCTACACCTTC,CASRLRDRAGGYTF
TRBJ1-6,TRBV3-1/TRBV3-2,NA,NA,TGTGCCAGCAGCCAAGTAGCGAGGACGGGATCACCCCTCCACTTT,CASSQVARTGSPLHF
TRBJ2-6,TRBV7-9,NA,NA,TGTGCCAGGGACTTAGGGTCTGGGGCCAACGTCCTGACTTTC,CARDLGSGANVLTF
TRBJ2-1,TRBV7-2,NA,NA,TGTGCCAGCAGTCCTTCCGGTGAGCAGTTCTTC,CASSPSGEQFF
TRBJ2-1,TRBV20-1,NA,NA,TGCAGTGCTAGTGCCAACGGAGGGGCCAATGAGCAGTTCTTC,CSASANGGANEQFF
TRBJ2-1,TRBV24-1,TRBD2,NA,TGTGCCACCAGTGATTTTGGCGGGAGCTACAATGAGCAGTTCTTC,CATSDFGGSYNEQFF
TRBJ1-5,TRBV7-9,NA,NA,TGTGCCAGCAGCTACTCGGATCAGCCCCAGCATTTT,CASSYSDQPQHF
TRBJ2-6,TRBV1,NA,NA,TGCACCAGCAGCCAACGAGAGGGCTCTGGGGCCAACGTCCTGACTTTC,CTSSQREGSGANVLTF
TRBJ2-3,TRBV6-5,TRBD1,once,TGTGCCAGCAGTTACTCGAGGGGGCGCGGAACAGATACGCAGTATTTT,CASSYSRGRGTDTQYF
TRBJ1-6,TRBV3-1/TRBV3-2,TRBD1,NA,TGTGCCAGCAGCCAAGTGTCAGGGGGCGCAAATTCACCCCTCCACTTT,CASSQVSGGANSPLHF
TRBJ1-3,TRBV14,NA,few,TGTGCCAGCAGCCGGACGGGATTAAACTCTGGAAACACCATATATTTT,CASSRTGLNSGNTIYF
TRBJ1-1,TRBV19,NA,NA,TGTGCCAGTATTCAAGGGGGGGGGCCCACTGAAGCTTTCTTT,CASIQGGGPTEAFF
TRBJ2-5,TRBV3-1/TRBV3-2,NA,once,TGTGCCAGCAGCGACGTTAAGGGGCTTCGAGAGACCCAGTACTTC,CASSDVKGLRETQYF
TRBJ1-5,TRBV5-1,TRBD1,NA,TGCGCCAGCAGCTTGACAGGGGGCGGCAATCAGCCCCAGCATTTT,CASSLTGGGNQPQHF
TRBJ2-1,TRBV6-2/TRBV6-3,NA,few,TGTGCCAGCAGTAAACAGGGCACTGAGCAGTTCTTC,CASSKQGTEQFF
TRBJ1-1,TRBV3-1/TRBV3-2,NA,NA,TGTGCCAGCAGCTTCACAGGGCCCACTGAAGCTTTCTTT,CASSFTGPTEAFF
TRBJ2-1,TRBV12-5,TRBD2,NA,TGTGCTAGTGGTTTGGTCCTACCGGGACTAGCGGGAGAGAGACTTCTTTACAATGAGCAGTTCTTC,CASGLVLPGLAGERLLYNEQFF
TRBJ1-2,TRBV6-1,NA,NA,TGTGCCAGCAGTGAAGATTGGGGCAGCCTCTATGGCTACACCTTC,CASSEDWGSLYGYTF
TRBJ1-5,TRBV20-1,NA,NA,TGCAGTGCTAGACACAATCAGCCCCAGCATTTT,CSARHNQPQHF
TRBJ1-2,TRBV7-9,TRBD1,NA,TGTGCCAGCAGGGGGACAGGGACCTATGGCTACACCTTC,CASRGTGTYGYTF
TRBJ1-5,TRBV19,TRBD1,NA,TGTGCCAGTAGCCTACGACAGGGGGACAATCAGCCCCAGCATTTT,CASSLRQGDNQPQHF
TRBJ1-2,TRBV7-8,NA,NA,TGTGCCAGCAGCTCGAACCCGGGAGTGGATGGCTACACCTTC,CASSSNPGVDGYTF
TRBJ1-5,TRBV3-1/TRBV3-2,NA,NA,TGTGCCAGCAGCCAAGGGGGCAGCTCCAACACGCCCCAGCATTTT,CASSQGGSSNTPQHF
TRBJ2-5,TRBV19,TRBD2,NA,TGTGCCAGTAGTTCGGCGGGGGGAGAGGAGACCCAGTACTTC,CASSSAGGEETQYF
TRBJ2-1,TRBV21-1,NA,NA,TGTGCCAGCAGCCTCCGGGACAGGGGAATGTCGGTAATTTCGGGAAAGGCTGGGTGTGAGCAGTTCTTC,CASSLRDRGMSVISGKAGCEQFF
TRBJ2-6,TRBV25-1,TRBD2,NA,TGTGCCTGCTCTAGCGGTGGGGCCAACGTCCTGACTTTC,CACSSGGANVLTF
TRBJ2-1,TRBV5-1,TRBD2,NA,TGCGCCAGCAGCAAAACTAGCGGGGGGACCTACAATGAGCAGTTCTTC,CASSKTSGGTYNEQFF
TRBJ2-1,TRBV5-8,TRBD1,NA,TGTGCCACAGCGGGATCCGGGACAGGGGTCAATGAGCAGTTCTTC,CATAGSGTGVNEQFF
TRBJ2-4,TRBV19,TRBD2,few,TGTGCCAGTAGCACTAGCGGAGCACTAGCCAAAAACATTCAGTACTTC,CASSTSGALAKNIQYF